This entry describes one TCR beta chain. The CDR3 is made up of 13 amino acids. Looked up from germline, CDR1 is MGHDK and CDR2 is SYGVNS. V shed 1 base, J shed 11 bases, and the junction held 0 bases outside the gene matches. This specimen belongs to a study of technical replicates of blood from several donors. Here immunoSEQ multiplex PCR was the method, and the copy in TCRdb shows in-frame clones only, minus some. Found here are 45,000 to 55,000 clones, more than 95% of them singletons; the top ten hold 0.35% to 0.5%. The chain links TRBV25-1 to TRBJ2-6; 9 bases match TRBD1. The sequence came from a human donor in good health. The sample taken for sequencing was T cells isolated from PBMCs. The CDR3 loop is CASSEWDRDVLTF. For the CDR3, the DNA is TGTGCCAGCAGTGAATGGGACAGGGACGTCCTGACTTTC.